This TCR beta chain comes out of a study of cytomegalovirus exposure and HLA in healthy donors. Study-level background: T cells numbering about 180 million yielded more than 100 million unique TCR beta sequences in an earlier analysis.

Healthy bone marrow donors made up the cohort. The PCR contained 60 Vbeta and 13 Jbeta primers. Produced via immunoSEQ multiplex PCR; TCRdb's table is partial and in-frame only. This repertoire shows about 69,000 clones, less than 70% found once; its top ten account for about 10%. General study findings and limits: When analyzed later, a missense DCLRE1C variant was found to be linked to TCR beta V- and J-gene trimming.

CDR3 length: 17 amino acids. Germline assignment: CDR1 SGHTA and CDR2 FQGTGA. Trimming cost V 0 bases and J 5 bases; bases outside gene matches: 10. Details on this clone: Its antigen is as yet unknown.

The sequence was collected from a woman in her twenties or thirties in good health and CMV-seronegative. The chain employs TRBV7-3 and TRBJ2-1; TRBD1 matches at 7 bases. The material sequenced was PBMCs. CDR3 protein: CASSLTSFQGTDNEQFF. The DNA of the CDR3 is TGTGCCAGCAGCTTAACGAGTTTCCAGGGGACAGACAATGAGCAGTTCTTC. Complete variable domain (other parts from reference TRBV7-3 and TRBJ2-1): GAGVSQTPSNKVTEKGKYVELRCDPISGHTALYWYRQSLGQGPEFLIYFQGTGAADDSGLPNDRFFAVRPEGSVSTLKIQRTERGDSAVYLCASSLTSFQGTDNEQFFGPGTRLTVL.